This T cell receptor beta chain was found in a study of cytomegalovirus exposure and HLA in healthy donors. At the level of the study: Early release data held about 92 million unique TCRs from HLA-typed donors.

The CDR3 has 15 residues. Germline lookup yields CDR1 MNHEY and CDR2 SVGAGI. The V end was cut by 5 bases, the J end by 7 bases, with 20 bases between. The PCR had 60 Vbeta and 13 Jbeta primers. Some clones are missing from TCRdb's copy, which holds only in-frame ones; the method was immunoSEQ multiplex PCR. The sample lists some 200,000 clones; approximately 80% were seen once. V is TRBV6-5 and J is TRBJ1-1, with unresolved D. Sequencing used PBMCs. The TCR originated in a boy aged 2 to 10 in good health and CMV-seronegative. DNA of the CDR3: TGTGCCAGCAGTGCGGCCAGACCCCGAACACGTGAAGCTTTCTTT. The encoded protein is CASSAARPRTREAFF.